Below, 10 T cell receptor beta chains from the same sample are listed, as sequenced in a study of T cells expressing NK-cell markers. TCRdb reprocessed the 5' RACE reads; each CDR3 protein has one entry and no DNA is given. The table counts 250,000 or so distinct CDR3 sequences; around 3.9% lies in the top ten. Sequenced: blood T cells: a sorted CD56 or NKG2C T cell subset, CD4+ or CD8+ T cells, or bulk PBMC T cells (not recorded which). The source of these receptors is a woman aged 18 to 75 in good health.

J is TRBJ1-5 and V is TRBV4-3; TCRdb's assignment of TRBD1 cannot be checked, as there is no DNA. CDR1 is LGHNA and CDR2 is YSLEER in the germline V gene. This CDR3 contains 16 residues. CDR3: CASSQDGQGGSQPQHF.

The chain has TRBV7-3 and TRBJ2-1. Germline CDR1 and CDR2: SGHTA and FQGTGA. The CDR3 totals 13 residues. The CDR3 here is CASSLAPADEQFF.

The gene calls are TRBV7-9 and TRBJ2-5. The CDR3 has 14 residues. CDR1 SEHNR and CDR2 FQNEAQ come from the germline V gene (reference sequence). The CDR3 sequence is CASSFVEYQETQYF. The variable domain in full, with the rest retrieved from reference TRBV7-9 and TRBJ2-5, is DTGVSQNPRHKITKRGQNVTFRCDPISEHNRLYWYRQTLGQGPEFLTYFQNEAQLEKSRLLSDRFSAERPKGSFSTLEIQRTEQGDSAMYLCASSFVEYQETQYFGPGTRLLVL.

The genes are TRBV30 and TRBJ1-3. The CDR3 is 13 residues long. The germline V gene has CDR1 GTSNPN and CDR2 SVGIG (reference sequence). The chain's CDR3 is CAWSVKGGNTIYF. The entire variable domain, with the rest obtained from reference TRBV30 and TRBJ1-3, is as follows: SQTIHQWPATLVQPVGSPLSLECTVEGTSNPNLYWYRQAAGRGLQLLFYSVGIGQISSEVPQNLSASRPQDRQFILSSKKLLLSDSGFYLCAWSVKGGNTIYFGEGSWLTVV.

The genes are TRBV28 and TRBJ2-7; no DNA is available, so the TRBD2 call from TCRdb remains unchecked. The V gene's germline CDR1 is MDHEN and CDR2 SYDVKM. The CDR3 is 14 residues long. CDR3: CASSPAVSSYEQYF.

The CDR3: CASSPTRDTIRSYEQYF. This chain uses TRBV27 with TRBJ2-7; the TCRdb D gene call, TRBD2, has no DNA to confirm it. CDR1 is MNHEY, CDR2 SMNVEV, per germline (reference sequence). The CDR3 runs 17 residues.

The chain carries TRBV10-3 and TRBJ1-1; the D call of TRBD1 rests on TCRdb alone, since no DNA is present to check it. Germline-derived CDR1 and CDR2 are ENHRY and SYGVKD. The CDR3 is made up of 14 amino acids. CDR3 sequence: CAIRDRGANTEAFF.

The chain joins TRBV5-1 to TRBJ1-1; with no DNA, the TCRdb D assignment of TRBD1 cannot be verified. This CDR3 comprises 14 residues. Germline V lookup: CDR1 SGHRS, CDR2 YFSETQ. The CDR3 sequence is CASSLAGLQGRAFF.

The chain combines TRBV20-1 with TRBJ2-3; absent DNA, TCRdb's TRBD2 call cannot be checked. CDR3 length: 14 residues. CDR1 is DFQATT and CDR2 is SNEGSKA in the germline V gene (reference sequence). CDR3 loop: CSARSGSLTDTQYF.

The chain's CDR3 is CASSGGQGLGQPQHF. The J gene is TRBJ1-5, the V gene TRBV7-6; TCRdb calls TRBD1, which cannot be checked without DNA. The CDR3 consists of 15 residues. Per the germline V gene, CDR1 is SGHVS and CDR2 is FNYEAQ.